The clone carrying this TCR beta chain was detected once. The data belong to a study of low-dose radiotherapy and immunotherapy resistance in tumors. Study background: It was 1 Gy per fraction every two weeks that Cohort 2 received, adding up to 13 Gy over 26 weeks. Aspirin 300 mg, taken orally and daily, was given to patients for four cycles from cycle 1 day 1.

Time point in this sample: after trial treatment. Treatment: LDRT plus nivolumab, ipilimumab, low-dose cyclophosphamide and aspirin (RACIN trial). First-strand cDNA used TRAV- and TRBV-specific primers, covering alpha and beta chains. The authors amplified TCRs for around 20 PCR cycles with a constant-region primer and a V-primer adapter. TCRdb used MiXCR to reprocess the reads, holding one entry per CDR3 protein. The sample contains about 39,000 distinct CDR3 sequences, 20% to 25% of which appear only once. J gave up 5 bases and V 5 bases, and 11 bases lay outside the gene matches. This CDR3 has 15 residues. Germline CDR1 MDHEN, CDR2 SYDVKM.

V usage is TRBV28 and J usage is TRBJ1-1; the match to TRBD1 covers 7 bases. The sequences come from PBMCs, collected after low-dose radiotherapy plus immunotherapy. The sequence was collected from a female donor with ovarian cancer. Here the CDR3 DNA reads TGTGCCAGCAGTCAAGGGGGCGCGGGTTGGACTGAAGCTTTCTTT. It is translated as CASSQGGAGWTEAFF.